This TCR beta chain was found in a study of T cells after yellow fever vaccination. Across the whole study: It was SMART-Seq v4 Ultra Low Input that prepared the fractions with low cell numbers. General observations from the study: A limited proportion of clonotypes was detected within both the CD4 and CD8 compartments.

One entry per CDR3 protein, called by TCRdb with MiXCR from the 5' RACE reads. The sample carries roughly 500,000 distinct CDR3 sequences, less than 20% recorded once. The V end lost 9 bases, the J end lost 3 bases, and 16 bases lay between the germline ends. Looked up from germline, CDR1 is SNHLY and CDR2 is FYNNEI. This CDR3 has 14 amino acids. This clonotype appeared a few times. Its antigen is not identified. The source material was PBMCs, sampled 15 days after the yellow fever booster vaccination. The receptor was derived from a man younger than 40 who received the YFV17D yellow fever vaccine. V is TRBV2 and J is TRBJ2-3; D unresolved. The CDR3 DNA is TGTGCCAGTTACCGGGCCGTGGGGACAGATACGCAGTATTTT. Residues: CASYRAVGTDTQYF.